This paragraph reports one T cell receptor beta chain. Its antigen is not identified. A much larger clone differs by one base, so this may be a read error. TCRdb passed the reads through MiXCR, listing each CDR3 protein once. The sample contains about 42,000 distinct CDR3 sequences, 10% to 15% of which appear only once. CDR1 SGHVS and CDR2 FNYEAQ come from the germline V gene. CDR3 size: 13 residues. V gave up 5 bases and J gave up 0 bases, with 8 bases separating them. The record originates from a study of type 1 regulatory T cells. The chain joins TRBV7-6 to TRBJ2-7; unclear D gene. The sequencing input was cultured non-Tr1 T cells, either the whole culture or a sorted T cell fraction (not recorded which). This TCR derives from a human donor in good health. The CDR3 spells CASSGFDSYEQYF. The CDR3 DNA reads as TGTGCCAGCAGCGGTTTCGACTCCTACGAGCAGTACTTC.